This TCR beta chain emerged from a study of blood T cell repertoires in COVID-19 (dated by TCRdb to the early 2020s). Regarding the research as a whole: Samples covering the acute and convalescent phases of COVID-19 were provided by collaborators in the United States, Italy and Spain. The prospective study material was composed of cDNA or gDNA derived from T cells, B-cell-depleted T cells, or PBMCs. Subjects who had been exposed to COVID-19, were actively infected with it, or had recovered from it provided the deeply sampled blood TCRbeta repertoires that made up the dataset. The repertoires were released in a freely available public database intended as a resource for research on the immune response to SARS-CoV-2. Samples came from the ongoing ImmuneRACE study (first 160 participants) plus 1,254 subjects from 6 global collaborators. Sample metadata almost always included a de-identified subject ID, COVID-19 status, age in years and sex. HLA class I and class II types, where available, came from metadata supplied by the sample provider rather than from assay-based typing.

Participants in the prospective study were enrolled through a virtual design, were aged 18 to 89 years, and lived in some 24 United States geographic areas. In the prospective study, cohorts were assigned on the basis of participant-reported clinical history obtained from a screening survey and a study questionnaire. Recovered participants in ImmuneRACE Cohort 3 were defined as having two consecutive negative NP/OP PCR tests, clearance from a healthcare professional, or resolution of symptoms. Mobile phlebotomists in the prospective study collected whole blood, serum and a nasopharyngeal or oropharyngeal swab from every participant. Prospective study participants could optionally give additional blood draws and questionnaires over an approximately 2-month period. Before DNA extraction, prospective study blood samples were shipped either frozen or at room temperature. The immunoSEQ Assay, a bias-controlled multiplex PCR, was used to amplify TCRbeta CDR3 regions from genomic DNA. As for the original processing: The number of nucleated cells in each sample was estimated by amplification of reference gene primers within the assay. To quantify the absolute abundance of each unique TCRbeta CDR3 rearrangement, sequence reads were collapsed and filtered. For each sample, productive Simpson clonality was calculated as the square root of Simpson's diversity index across productive rearrangements. What TCRdb holds here is the immuneACCESS table cut down to in-frame rearrangements. Part of the clones is not present; checked against another copy, under half of the missing clones reflect an unresolved V gene, and the others are unexplained. For V, J and clone size, that table is used; D and trimming come from the DNA. The sample data list approximately 210,000 clones, and about 85% of these were observed just once. The leading ten clones occupy around 2.4% of the sample.

Taken from the germline V gene (reference sequence), the CDR1 and CDR2 loops are PRHDT and FYEKMQ. CDR3 length: 17 amino acids, cysteine to phenylalanine. Only CDR3 DNA is held: 51 bases, read in frame from base 1. The germline V and J ends show losses of 6 bases and 1 base respectively, and no gene match explains 10 bases of the junction. Notes on this clone: Its antigen specificity is not known. Per-base quality was not reported, and no clone a single base away is much larger than it.

Summary of the overall study and its limitations: The amount of clinical and demographic metadata varied by source and participant and was provided uncurated.

This chain is built from TRBV13 and TRBJ2-3, and TRBD1 aligns with 10 junction nucleotides. The sequencing sample was made of PBMCs or T cells enriched from blood (not recorded which). This clonotype was obtained from a woman in her 30s who had recovered from COVID-19. The DNA sequence reads TGTGCCAGCAGGGGGACAGGGGAAGAGACGGGCACAGATACGCAGTATTTT. Translation gives CASRGTGEETGTDTQYF.